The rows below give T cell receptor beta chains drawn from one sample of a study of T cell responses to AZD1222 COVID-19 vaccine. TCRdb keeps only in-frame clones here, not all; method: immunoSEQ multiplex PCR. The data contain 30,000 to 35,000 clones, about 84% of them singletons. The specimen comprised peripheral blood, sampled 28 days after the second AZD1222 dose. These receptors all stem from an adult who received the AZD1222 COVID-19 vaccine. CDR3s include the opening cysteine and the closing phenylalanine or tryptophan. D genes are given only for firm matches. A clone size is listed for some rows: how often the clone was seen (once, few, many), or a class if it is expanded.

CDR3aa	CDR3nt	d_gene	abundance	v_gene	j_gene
CASSVEGAGASNTGELFF	TGTGCCAGCAGCGTAGAGGGAGCGGGGGCCTCGAACACCGGGGAGCTGTTTTTT	TRBD2	.	TRBV9	TRBJ2-2
CASSKRDSLPTEAFF	TGTGCCAGCAGTAAACGGGACAGTCTTCCCACTGAAGCTTTCTTT	TRBD1	.	TRBV6-5	TRBJ1-1
CCVRFGAYNSPLHF	TGCTGCGTTCGTTTTGGGGCCTATAATTCACCCCTCCACTTT	.	.	TRBV29-1	TRBJ1-6
CAWSVRRGVLTGELFF	TGTGCCTGGAGTGTAAGGAGGGGGGTATTAACCGGGGAGCTGTTTTTT	.	.	TRBV30	TRBJ2-2
CASADRNTEAFF	TGTGCCAGCGCGGACAGGAACACTGAAGCTTTCTTT	.	.	TRBV19	TRBJ1-1
CARTGASTDTQYF	TGTGCCCGGACGGGAGCGAGCACAGATACGCAGTATTTT	.	.	TRBV2	TRBJ2-3
CASSFGTSGSRITDTQYF	TGTGCCAGCAGCTTCGGGACTAGCGGGAGCAGAATTACAGATACGCAGTATTTT	TRBD2	.	TRBV11-2	TRBJ2-3
CASMGAKYGYTF	TGTGCCAGCATGGGGGCTAAATATGGCTACACCTTC	.	.	TRBV9	TRBJ1-2
CASSPRQPTFRAGTEAFF	TGTGCCAGCAGCCCCCGGCAGCCGACATTCAGGGCAGGCACTGAAGCTTTCTTT	.	.	TRBV4-2	TRBJ1-1
CASRTPAGYWTEAFF	TGTGCCAGCCGAACGCCGGCAGGGTATTGGACTGAAGCTTTCTTT	.	once	TRBV28	TRBJ1-1
CASSEKAGMNHEKLFF	TGTGCCAGCAGCGAAAAAGCTGGGATGAACCATGAAAAACTGTTTTTT	.	medium-sized	TRBV9	TRBJ1-4
CAWSLSGGNQPQHF	TGTGCCTGGAGTTTATCTGGCGGCAATCAGCCCCAGCATTTT	.	.	TRBV30	TRBJ1-5
CASSLGTATFETQYF	TGCGCCAGCAGCTTGGGGACAGCAACCTTTGAGACCCAGTACTTC	.	.	TRBV5-1	TRBJ2-5
CASRSPRGSDSPLHF	TGTGCCAGCAGATCACCCAGGGGATCGGATTCACCCCTCCACTTT	.	.	TRBV11-2	TRBJ1-6
CASRSPGGPETQYF	TGCGCCAGCAGGAGCCCCGGGGGGCCGGAGACCCAGTACTTC	.	.	TRBV5-1	TRBJ2-5
CATSDLRETKDTQYF	TGTGCCACCAGTGATTTGCGAGAGACTAAGGATACGCAGTATTTT	.	.	TRBV24-1	TRBJ2-3
CASRGNRGRNQPQHF	TGTGCCAGCAGAGGGAACAGGGGCCGCAATCAGCCCCAGCATTTT	TRBD1	.	TRBV2	TRBJ1-5
CASSYAGQAYEQYF	TGTGCCAGCAGTTACGCGGGACAGGCCTACGAGCAGTACTTC	TRBD1	medium-sized	TRBV6-5	TRBJ2-7
CASSSFRGTGELFF	TGCGCCAGCAGTTCTTTCAGGGGCACCGGGGAGCTGTTTTTT	.	once	TRBV10-2	TRBJ2-2
CASSPGRGGNQPQHF	TGTGCCAGCTCACCTGGCCGAGGCGGAAATCAGCCCCAGCATTTT	.	.	TRBV18	TRBJ1-5
CASRRYSRGYELFF	TGCGCCAGCAGACGCTACTCCAGAGGCTATGAACTGTTTTTT	.	.	TRBV23-1	TRBJ1-4
CASSLTDRGPEAFF	TGTGCCAGCAGCCTCACCGACAGGGGCCCCGAAGCTTTCTTT	TRBD1	.	TRBV11-2	TRBJ1-1
CASSQDRDQPQHF	TGTGCCAGCTCACAGGACAGGGATCAGCCCCAGCATTTT	TRBD1	.	TRBV18	TRBJ1-5
CASSLTWTLMDTQYF	TGTGCCAGCAGCTTAACCTGGACGCTTATGGATACGCAGTATTTT	.	.	TRBV7-3	TRBJ2-3
CAAAGPNTGELFF	TGTGCCGCGGCGGGTCCGAACACCGGGGAGCTGTTTTTT	.	.	TRBV27	TRBJ2-2
CASSIPGRVDQPQHF	TGTGCCAGTAGTATCCCAGGGAGAGTTGATCAGCCCCAGCATTTT	.	.	TRBV19	TRBJ1-5
CASTPRWEGLGEQFF	TGTGCCAGTACTCCGCGTTGGGAGGGGTTGGGTGAGCAGTTCTTC	TRBD2	few	TRBV19	TRBJ2-1
CASSVGPESYGYTF	TGTGCCAGCAGCGTAGGCCCAGAATCTTATGGCTACACCTTC	.	.	TRBV9	TRBJ1-2
CASSLRSDRDLNNEQFF	TGTGCCAGCAGCCTAAGGTCCGACAGGGACCTTAACAATGAGCAGTTCTTC	TRBD1	.	TRBV5-6	TRBJ2-1
CASSRTGPGELFF	TGCGCCAGCAGTCGGACAGGGCCCGGGGAGCTGTTTTTT	TRBD1	.	TRBV10-1	TRBJ2-2
CASSMAYGQPGTQPQHF	TGTGCCAGTAGTATGGCATACGGACAGCCGGGGACCCAGCCCCAGCATTTT	.	few	TRBV19	TRBJ1-5
CASSLLPMGRIKETQYF	TGTGCCAGCAGCCTATTACCCATGGGTCGGATTAAAGAGACCCAGTACTTC	.	.	TRBV7-2	TRBJ2-5